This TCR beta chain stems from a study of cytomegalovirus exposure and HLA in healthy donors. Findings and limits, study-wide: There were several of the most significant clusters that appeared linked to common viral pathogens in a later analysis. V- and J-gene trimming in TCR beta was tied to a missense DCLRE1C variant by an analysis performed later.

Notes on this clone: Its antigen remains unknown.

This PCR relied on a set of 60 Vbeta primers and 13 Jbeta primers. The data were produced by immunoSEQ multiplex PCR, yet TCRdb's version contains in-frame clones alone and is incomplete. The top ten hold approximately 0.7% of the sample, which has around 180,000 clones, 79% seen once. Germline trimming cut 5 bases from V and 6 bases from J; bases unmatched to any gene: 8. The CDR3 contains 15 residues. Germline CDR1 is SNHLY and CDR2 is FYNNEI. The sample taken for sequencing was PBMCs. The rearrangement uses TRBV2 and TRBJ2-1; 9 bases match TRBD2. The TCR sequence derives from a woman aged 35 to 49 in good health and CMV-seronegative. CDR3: CASSSTGTSFNEQFF. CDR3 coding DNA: TGTGCCAGCAGTTCGACCGGGACTAGCTTCAATGAGCAGTTCTTC.